These 32 T cell receptor beta chains came from one sample sequenced in a study of vaccination effects on CD4 cells after COVID-19. Sequencing was performed with immunoSEQ multiplex PCR; in TCRdb, only in-frame clones are kept and a portion is missing. In the table there are 30,000 to 40,000 clones, around 70% of which are singletons. These TCRs are of unknown antigen specificity. Ahead of sequencing, the ViraFEST assay grew antigen-specific CD4+ T cells using viral peptide pools. It was after around eleven days of culture that CD4+ T cells were isolated. Vaccinees lacked prior SARS-CoV-2 infection and tested negative for nucleocapsid antibodies. Sample: CD4+ T cells from PBMCs cultured with SARS-CoV-2 spike peptides, taken before COVID-19 vaccination. Receptors were obtained from a human donor who received a COVID-19 vaccine.

The rearrangement links TRBV7-2 to TRBJ1-2, with D perhaps matching TRBD1 (5 bases). The germline V gene has CDR1 SGHTA and CDR2 FQGNSA. Trimming pared 1 base from V and 2 bases from J, leaving 5 bases between. The CDR3 is made up of 13 amino acids. This chain's CDR3 is CASSLEGNYGYTF. CDR3 nucleotides: TGTGCCAGCAGCTTAGAGGGGAACTATGGCTACACCTTC.

In this sample, this clone turned up a few times. J is TRBJ2-2 and V is TRBV3-1 (or the pseudogene TRBV3-2); D is unclear. CDR3 length equals 13 residues. V was shortened by 4 bases and J by 5 bases, with 8 bases between the two germline ends. The germline V gene encodes CDR1 LGHDT and CDR2 YNNKEL (reference sequence). The CDR3 spells CASSRAATGELFF. CDR3 nucleotides: TGTGCCAGCAGCCGTGCTGCGACCGGGGAGCTGTTTTTT.

This clone was seen a single time. The rearrangement links TRBV6-2 or TRBV6-3 to TRBJ2-4; 7 bases agree with TRBD2. The V and J ends lost 5 bases and 4 bases, in that order; junction bases with no gene match: 8. Germline CDR1 MNHEY, CDR2 SVGEGT. The length of the CDR3 is 15 residues. In nucleotides, the CDR3 is TGTGCCAGCAGTATGCGGGCTAGCGGAAAAAACATTCAGTACTTC. Translating it yields CASSMRASGKNIQYF.

This clone is a singleton in its sample. CDR3 amino acids: CASISGTSAFNEQFF. The CDR3 DNA reads as TGTGCCAGCATTTCCGGGACTAGCGCTTTCAATGAGCAGTTCTTC. The chain is built from TRBV6-5 and TRBJ2-1; 10 positions agree with TRBD2. The V and J ends lost 7 bases and 6 bases, in that order; junction bases with no gene match: 9. Germline lookup yields CDR1 MNHEY and CDR2 SVGAGI. CDR3 size: 15 residues.

The J gene is TRBJ2-6, the V gene TRBV5-4; 7 nucleotides agree with TRBD2. Germline loops: CDR1 SGHNT, CDR2 YYREEE (reference sequence). The ends lost 7 bases at V and 0 bases at J; junction bases unmatched: 4. The CDR3 spans 15 residues. The CDR3 region has the DNA TGTGCCAGCGGCCCGGGGGGCTCTGGGGCCAACGTCCTGACTTTC. Its translation is CASGPGGSGANVLTF.

V usage is TRBV4-3 and J usage is TRBJ2-7; TRBD1 matches 7 bases. CDR1 LGHNA and CDR2 YSLEER come from the germline V gene. CDR3 length: 14 residues. Germline trimming cut 1 base from V and 2 bases from J; bases unmatched to any gene: 2. CDR3 sequence: CASSQVGTAYEQYF. The CDR3 DNA follows: TGCGCCAGCAGCCAAGTAGGGACAGCCTACGAGCAGTACTTC.

The J gene is TRBJ2-5, the V gene TRBV19; 12 bases line up with TRBD2. The ends lost 7 bases at V and 0 bases at J; junction bases unmatched: 15. Germline CDR1 and CDR2: LNHDA and SQIVND (reference sequence). This CDR3 spans 19 amino acids. CDR3 loop: CASTPGAASGGGYQETQYF. The DNA of the CDR3 is TGTGCCAGTACCCCTGGGGCGGCTAGCGGGGGGGGGTACCAAGAGACCCAGTACTTC.

The V and J genes are TRBV6-5 and TRBJ1-2, with TRBD1 identical over 8 bases. Germline V gene lookup returns CDR1 MNHEY and CDR2 SVGAGI. The CDR3 is 15 amino acids. Trimming removed 10 bases from V and 3 bases from J; junction bases left unmatched: 13. The CDR3 DNA follows: TGTGCCACCGGGACAGGAGGTCTGCGGGACTATGGCTACACCTTC. Protein: CATGTGGLRDYGYTF.

This clone was detected only a few times. The rearrangement links TRBV5-1 to TRBJ1-2, with 8 bases identical to TRBD1. CDR1 is SGHRS, CDR2 YFSETQ, per germline. The length of the CDR3 is 13 residues. V shed 4 bases and J 5 bases; nucleotides not matched to a gene: 4. This CDR3 reads CASSDRGSYGYTF. The CDR3 DNA reads as TGCGCCAGCAGCGACAGGGGATCTTATGGCTACACCTTC.

This clone was observed a handful of times. J is TRBJ2-1 and V is TRBV5-4, with TRBD1 matching 8 bases. Trimming cost V 2 bases and J 4 bases; bases outside gene matches: 5. The CDR3 is 15 residues long. The germline V gene has CDR1 SGHNT and CDR2 YYREEE (reference sequence). The CDR3 DNA reads TGTGCCAGCAGCTTTGACAGGGGAGGATACAATGAGCAGTTCTTC. Its translation is CASSFDRGGYNEQFF.

The chain uses TRBV7-9 and TRBJ2-7; unclear D gene. This CDR3 is 10 amino acids long. The germline CDR1 and CDR2 sequences are SEHNR and FQNEAQ (reference sequence). V lost 7 bases and J lost 5, with 6 bases in between. The chain's CDR3 is CASTPDEQYF. DNA of the CDR3: TGTGCCAGCACCCCGGACGAGCAGTACTTC.

The V gene is TRBV28, the J gene TRBJ2-1; 7 nucleotides match TRBD1. V dropped 2 bases and J dropped 1; count of bases not matched to a gene: 5. Germline V gene data show CDR1 as MDHEN and CDR2 as SYDVKM. The CDR3 is made up of 16 amino acids. The CDR3 DNA reads as TGTGCCAGCAGTTTAGCGACAGGGTTATCCTACAATGAGCAGTTCTTC. This gives the protein CASSLATGLSYNEQFF. The full variable domain, with the rest looked up from reference TRBV28 and TRBJ2-1, is DVKVTQSSRYLVKRTGEKVFLECVQDMDHENMFWYRQDPGLGLRLIYFSYDVKMKEKGDIPEGYSVSREKKERFSLILESASTNQTSMYLCASSLATGLSYNEQFFGPGTRLTVL.

The count of this clone is one. CDR3 sequence: CASSRGGAATNEKLFF. The DNA for the CDR3 is TGCGCCAGCAGCCGCGGAGGGGCCGCAACTAATGAAAAACTGTTTTTT. The V gene is TRBV4-3, the J gene TRBJ1-4; tentative D call: TRBD1 (5 bases). V was pared by 4 bases and J by 0 bases, with 12 bases between. Germline lookup yields CDR1 LGHNA and CDR2 YSLEER. The CDR3 length is 16 residues.

The chain joins TRBV27 to TRBJ2-2; 7 bases fit TRBD1. With 3 bases clipped from V and 6 bases from J, the junction kept 4 bases outside the gene matches. The V gene's germline CDR1 is MNHEY and CDR2 SMNVEV (reference sequence). The CDR3 spans 14 residues. CDR3 in amino acids: CASSLTTGAGELFF. The CDR3 DNA is TGTGCCAGCAGTTTGACCACAGGGGCCGGGGAGCTGTTTTTT.

The sample holds a few counts of this clone. This rearrangement joins TRBV29-1 to TRBJ1-5, with D perhaps matching TRBD1 (5 bases). The CDR3 spans 12 residues. Germline lookup yields CDR1 SQVTM and CDR2 ANQGSEA. V shed 4 bases and J shed 6 bases, with 10 bases lying between them. CDR3 sequence (DNA): TGCAGCGTTGGCAGGGCCGGTCAGCCCCAGCATTTT. Translation gives CSVGRAGQPQHF. The whole variable domain, remainder taken from reference TRBV29-1 and TRBJ1-5, is SAVISQKPSRDICQRGTSLTIQCQVDSQVTMMFWYRQQPGQSLTLIATANQGSEATYESGFVIDKFPISRPNLTFSTLTVSNMSPEDSSIYLCSVGRAGQPQHFGDGTRLSIL.

V and J are TRBV6-5 and TRBJ1-5; D is uncertain. Germline CDR1 reads MNHEY; CDR2 reads SVGAGI. The CDR3 is made up of 14 amino acids. The V end was cut by 7 bases, the J end by 0 bases, with 10 bases between. The CDR3 loop is CASTPDYSNQPQHF. Written as DNA, the CDR3 is TGTGCCAGCACACCCGACTATAGCAATCAGCCCCAGCATTTT.

The chain links TRBV11-2 to TRBJ1-1; possibly TRBD1 for D (6 bases). The CDR3 contains 15 residues. The germline V gene encodes CDR1 SGHAT and CDR2 FQNNGV. The V and J ends lost 4 bases and 0 bases respectively, with 12 bases between them. CDR3 in DNA: TGTGCCAGCAGCTGGGGGGGCCGTATGAACACTGAAGCTTTCTTT. Translating it yields CASSWGGRMNTEAFF.

The V and J genes are TRBV28 and TRBJ2-5; perhaps TRBD2 as D (6 bases). V dropped 3 bases and J dropped 2 bases, with 13 bases sitting between them. Germline lookup yields CDR1 MDHEN and CDR2 SYDVKM. CDR3 length: 15 residues. The CDR3 DNA reads as TGTGCCAGCAGTTTGGGGGACTTTCTGCAAGAGACCCAGTACTTC. Encoded protein: CASSLGDFLQETQYF.

The V call is TRBV19, the J call TRBJ1-1; unclear D gene. Trimming removed 4 bases at V and 5 bases at J, with 8 bases between. The CDR3 contains 12 residues. The germline V gene has CDR1 LNHDA and CDR2 SQIVND (reference sequence). The CDR3 reads CASSTLRTEAFF. Here the CDR3 DNA reads TGTGCCAGTAGTACTTTGCGGACTGAAGCTTTCTTT.

The chain joins TRBV5-1 to TRBJ1-1, with 7 bases that match TRBD1. The CDR3 has 15 residues. The junction had 10 bases not matched to a gene; V was cut back by 4 bases and J by 4 bases. Looked up from germline, CDR1 is SGHRS and CDR2 is YFSETQ. CDR3 DNA: TGCGCCAGCAGCAGATCCTTACAGGGGCCCACTGAAGCTTTCTTT. Protein: CASSRSLQGPTEAFF.

This clone was seen a few times. V and J are TRBV5-1 and TRBJ2-7, with D possibly TRBD2 on 6 matching bases. This CDR3 is built from 14 residues. Germline assignment: CDR1 SGHRS and CDR2 YFSETQ. The V gene lost 3 bases and the J gene lost 2 bases, with 12 bases spanning the gap. The DNA of the CDR3 is TGCGCCAGCAGCTCATCTAGCGCGACCTACGAGCAGTACTTC. Its translation: CASSSSSATYEQYF. Drawing the rest from reference TRBV5-1 and TRBJ2-7, the complete variable domain is KAGVTQTPRYLIKTRGQQVTLSCSPISGHRSVSWYQQTPGQGLQFLFEYFSETQRNKGNFPGRFSGRQFSNSRSEMNVSTLELGDSALYLCASSSSSATYEQYFGPGTRLTVT.

V is TRBV11-2 and J is TRBJ1-4, with a possible D match to TRBD1 (5 bases). Trimming pared 4 bases from V and 0 bases from J, leaving 21 bases between. The CDR3 runs 19 residues. The germline V gene encodes CDR1 SGHAT and CDR2 FQNNGV. CDR3 DNA sequence: TGTGCCAGCAGCTCCACTTCCCGATCGAGAGGGGCAACTAATGAAAAACTGTTTTTT. It is translated as CASSSTSRSRGATNEKLFF.

The chain recombines TRBV2 with TRBJ1-4, with a tentative D call TRBD1 (6 bases). The ends were cut back, 3 bases at V and 4 bases at J, with 9 bases in the middle. Germline CDR1 is SNHLY and CDR2 is FYNNEI. This CDR3 spans 14 amino acids. The DNA for the CDR3 is TGTGCCAGCAGTGATGGACAGAGTAATGAAAAACTGTTTTTT. Encoded protein: CASSDGQSNEKLFF.

This clone has a handful of counts. The chain employs TRBV29-1 and TRBJ1-1, with D unresolved. Germline values: CDR1 SQVTM, CDR2 ANQGSEA. The ends were cut back, 4 bases at V and 1 base at J, with 16 bases in the middle. The CDR3 is 15 residues long. The CDR3 DNA follows: TGCAGCGTTGTATCCGGGGTCGGGAGGAACACTGAAGCTTTCTTT. Translation: CSVVSGVGRNTEAFF.

The chain uses TRBV27 and TRBJ2-3; 12 nucleotides match TRBD2. V shed 1 base and J 5 bases; nucleotides not matched to a gene: 7. The CDR3 spans 17 residues. The germline CDR1 and CDR2 sequences are MNHEY and SMNVEV (reference sequence). This CDR3 is CASSLYKTSGGLDTQYF. The CDR3 nucleotides are TGTGCCAGCAGTTTATACAAGACTAGCGGGGGTTTAGATACGCAGTATTTT.

This chain joins TRBV5-1 and TRBJ1-1; D remains unclear. The germline CDR1 and CDR2 sequences are SGHRS and YFSETQ. The CDR3 has 14 amino acids. The V end was cut by 4 bases, the J end by 1 base, with 11 bases between. This chain's CDR3 is CASSLAEKNTEAFF. The CDR3 coding sequence is TGCGCCAGCAGCCTGGCCGAAAAGAACACTGAAGCTTTCTTT.

This chain joins TRBV18 and TRBJ2-1, with 10 bases matching TRBD2. V lost 2 bases to trimming and J lost 7 bases; unmatched junction nucleotides: 5. The germline gives CDR1 KGHSH, CDR2 LQKENI. CDR3 length: 15 amino acids. Written as DNA, the CDR3 is TGTGCCAGCTCACCAAAAGCGGGGGGGCCAAATGAGCAGTTCTTC. Its protein product is CASSPKAGGPNEQFF. The full variable domain, with the rest looked up from reference TRBV18 and TRBJ2-1, is NAGVMQNPRHLVRRRGQEARLRCSPMKGHSHVYWYRQLPEEGLKFMVYLQKENIIDESGMPKERFSAEFPKEGPSILRIQQVVRGDSAAYFCASSPKAGGPNEQFFGPGTRLTVL.

In this sample, this clone turned up a few times. The V call is TRBV5-4, the J call TRBJ2-7; D is unclear. V was pared by 4 bases and J by 2 bases, with 10 bases between. The CDR3 length is 13 residues. The germline CDR1 and CDR2 sequences are SGHNT and YYREEE (reference sequence). The CDR3 region has the DNA TGTGCCAGCAGCCCTTCCAAGGCCTACGAGCAGTACTTC. Encoded protein: CASSPSKAYEQYF.

This chain links TRBV9 with TRBJ2-1, with 7 bases identical to TRBD1. CDR1 is SGDLS and CDR2 is YYNGEE in the germline V gene. This CDR3 contains 14 residues. The junction had 8 bases not matched to a gene; V was cut back by 4 bases and J by 7 bases. The CDR3 loop is CASSSRDSTNEQFF. The CDR3 DNA reads as TGTGCCAGCAGCTCCCGGGACAGTACTAATGAGCAGTTCTTC.

The rearrangement uses TRBV4-3 and TRBJ2-3, with TRBD2 matching over 10 bases. Germline loops: CDR1 LGHNA, CDR2 YSLEER. The CDR3 totals 18 residues. Unmatched junction bases numbered 8, after V lost 0 bases and J lost 2 bases. The CDR3: CASSQDRVAGGFTDTQYF. The DNA of the CDR3 is TGCGCCAGCAGCCAAGATAGGGTAGCGGGGGGTTTCACAGATACGCAGTATTTT.

The table lists this clone with a few counts. The V call is TRBV3-1 (or the pseudogene TRBV3-2), the J call TRBJ1-2; D gene unclear. Between the trimmed V and J ends, which lost 2 bases and 5 bases, there was a span of 9 bases. The CDR3 extends over 13 amino acids. CDR1 is LGHDT, CDR2 YNNKEL, per germline (reference sequence). CDR3 sequence reads: CASSQPAGYGYTF. CDR3 nucleotides: TGTGCCAGCAGCCAACCGGCTGGGTATGGCTACACCTTC.

The chain couples TRBV6-5 to TRBJ1-1; TRBD1 matches at 11 bases. Trimming removed 5 bases from V and 9 bases from J; junction bases left unmatched: 8. CDR3 length: 14 amino acids. The germline gives CDR1 MNHEY, CDR2 SVGAGI. CDR3 sequence reads: CASSTSGTGGKAFF. The CDR3 DNA reads as TGTGCCAGCAGTACCTCCGGGACAGGGGGAAAAGCTTTCTTT.